What follows are 8 T cell receptor beta chains derived from one specimen sequenced in a study of cytomegalovirus exposure and HLA in healthy donors. The PCR ran on 60 Vbeta and 13 Jbeta primers. Measured with immunoSEQ multiplex PCR; TCRdb has only the in-frame clones, and not every one. Among 100,000 to 150,000 clones, around 81% were seen once, and the ten largest hold 0.55% to 0.85%. Sequencing was performed on PBMCs. These receptors came from a young man in good health and CMV-seronegative.

This chain joins TRBV6-1 and TRBJ2-7, with 7 nucleotides matching TRBD1. Germline-derived CDR1 and CDR2 are MNHNS and SASEGT. J gave up 1 base and V 6 bases, and 9 bases lay outside the gene matches. The CDR3 consists of 15 residues. The CDR3 DNA sequence: TGTGCCAGCAGACCACTCCGGGACAGTTCCTACGAGCAGTACTTC. Translated: CASRPLRDSSYEQYF.

This rearrangement joins TRBV18 to TRBJ1-5, with 7 positions matching TRBD1. The CDR3 has 15 amino acids. With V trimmed by 1 base and J by 4 bases, 4 bases remained unmatched. CDR1 and CDR2 (germline): KGHSH, LQKENI. As DNA, the CDR3 is TGTGCCAGCTCACCACAAACAGGGGTTAATCAGCCCCAGCATTTT. This gives the protein CASSPQTGVNQPQHF.

The chain joins TRBV27 to TRBJ2-2; TRBD1 matches at 9 bases. Germline V lookup: CDR1 MNHEY, CDR2 SMNVEV (reference sequence). The V and J ends lost 3 bases and 5 bases, in that order; junction bases with no gene match: 7. There are 16 residues in the CDR3. In DNA, the CDR3 is TGTGCCAGCAGTTTCGAAGGGACAGGGTGGACCGGGGAGCTGTTTTTT. This encodes CASSFEGTGWTGELFF.

The genes are TRBV6-4 and TRBJ1-5, with D unclear. CDR1 is MRHNA and CDR2 is SNTAGT in the germline V gene. This CDR3 is built from 16 residues. The V and J ends lost 2 bases and 4 bases respectively, with 15 bases between them. CDR3 region: CASSDGRASRNQPQHF. In nucleotides, the CDR3 is TGTGCCAGCAGTGACGGGAGGGCGTCTAGGAATCAGCCCCAGCATTTT.

This clone was picked up a small number of times. The chain employs TRBV14 and TRBJ2-5, with D perhaps matching TRBD1 (6 bases). Trimming removed 2 bases at V and 4 bases at J, with 11 bases between. The CDR3 is 14 residues long. The germline V gene encodes CDR1 SGHDN and CDR2 FVKESK. CDR3 nucleotides: TGTGCCAGCAGCCAACGAGGGGGTCGAGAGACCCAGTACTTC. As protein: CASSQRGGRETQYF. Supplemented by reference TRBV14 and TRBJ2-5, the full variable domain reads EAGVTQFPSHSVIEKGQTVTLRCDPISGHDNLYWYRRVMGKEIKFLLHFVKESKQDESGMPNNRFLAERTGGTYSTLKVQPAELEDSGVYFCASSQRGGRETQYFGPGTRLLVL.

The rearrangement joins TRBV28 to TRBJ1-2, with D uncertain. The germline V gene has CDR1 MDHEN and CDR2 SYDVKM. V gave up 9 bases and J gave up 2 bases, with 10 bases separating them. The CDR3 runs to 12 residues. The CDR3 DNA reads as TGTGCCAGTATGCGGGTCAACTATGGCTACACCTTC. Translated, it gives CASMRVNYGYTF.

This chain uses TRBV18 with TRBJ2-5; a possible D gene is TRBD1 (7 bases). There are 15 residues in the CDR3. The V gene lost 3 bases and the J gene lost 5 bases, with 16 bases spanning the gap. Germline V CDR1 and CDR2: KGHSH, LQKENI. Here the CDR3 reads CASSPIQGGVETQYF. In nucleotides, the CDR3 is TGTGCCAGCTCACCGATTCAGGGGGGCGTGGAGACCCAGTACTTC.

This chain joins TRBV4-3 and TRBJ1-6; D possibly corresponds to TRBD1 (5 bases). Trimming took off 0 bases at V and 10 bases at J, with 13 bases between the two ends. Looked up from germline, CDR1 is LGHNA and CDR2 is YSLEER. This CDR3 comprises 15 residues. The CDR3 sequence: CASSQDRQGSSPLHF. The CDR3, as DNA: TGCGCCAGCAGCCAAGATCGGCAGGGATCATCACCCCTCCACTTT.